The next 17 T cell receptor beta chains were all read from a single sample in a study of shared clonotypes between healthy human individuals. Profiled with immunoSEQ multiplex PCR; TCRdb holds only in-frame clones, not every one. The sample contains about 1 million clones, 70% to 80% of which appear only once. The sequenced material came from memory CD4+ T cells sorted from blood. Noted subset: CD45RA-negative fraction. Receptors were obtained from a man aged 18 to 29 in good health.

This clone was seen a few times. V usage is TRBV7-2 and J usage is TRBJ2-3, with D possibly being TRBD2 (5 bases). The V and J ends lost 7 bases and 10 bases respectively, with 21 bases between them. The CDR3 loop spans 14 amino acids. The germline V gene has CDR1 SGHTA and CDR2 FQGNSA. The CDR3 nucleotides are TGTGCCAGCAACTTGGGTTACGAGAGGGTAGCGCAGTATTTT. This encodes CASNLGYERVAQYF.

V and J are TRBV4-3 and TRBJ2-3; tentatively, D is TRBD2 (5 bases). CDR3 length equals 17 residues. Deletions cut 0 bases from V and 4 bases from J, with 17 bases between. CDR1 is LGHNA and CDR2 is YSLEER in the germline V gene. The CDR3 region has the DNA TGCGCCAGCAGCCAAGAATTTAAGCGGACCGTCTCAGATACGCAGTATTTT. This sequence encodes CASSQEFKRTVSDTQYF.

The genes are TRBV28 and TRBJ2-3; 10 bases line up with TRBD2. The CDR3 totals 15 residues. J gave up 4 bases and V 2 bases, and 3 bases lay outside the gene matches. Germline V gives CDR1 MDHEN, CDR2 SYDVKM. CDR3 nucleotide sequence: TGTGCCAGCAGTTTAAGCGGGGGGGCGGCAGATACGCAGTATTTT. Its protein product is CASSLSGGAADTQYF.

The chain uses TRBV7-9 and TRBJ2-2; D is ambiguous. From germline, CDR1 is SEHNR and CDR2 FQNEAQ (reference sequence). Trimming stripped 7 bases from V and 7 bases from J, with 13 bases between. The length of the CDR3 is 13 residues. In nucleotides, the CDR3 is TGTGCCAGCACTCAGATAATTAGCGGGGAGCTGTTTTTT. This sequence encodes CASTQIISGELFF.

In DNA form, the CDR3 reads TGTGCCAGCTCACCGGCCGCGGGTTCACCCCTCCACTTT. It encodes CASSPAAGSPLHF. This rearrangement joins TRBV18 to TRBJ1-6, with D hard to call. The CDR3 covers 13 residues. Germline-derived CDR1 and CDR2 are KGHSH and LQKENI. Deletions cut 3 bases from V and 9 bases from J, with 9 bases between.

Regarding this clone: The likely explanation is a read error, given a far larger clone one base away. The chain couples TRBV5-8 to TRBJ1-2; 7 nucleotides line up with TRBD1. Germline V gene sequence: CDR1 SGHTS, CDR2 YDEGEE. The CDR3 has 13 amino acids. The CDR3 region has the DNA TGTGCCAGCAGCCGACAGGGTATCTATGGCAACACCTTC. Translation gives CASSRQGIYGNTF.

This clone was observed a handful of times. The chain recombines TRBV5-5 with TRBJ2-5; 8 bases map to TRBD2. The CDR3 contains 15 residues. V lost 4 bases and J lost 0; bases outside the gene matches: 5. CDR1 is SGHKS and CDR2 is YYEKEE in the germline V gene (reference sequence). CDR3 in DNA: TGTGCCAGCAGCCTCGGGGGGGAGAACCAAGAGACCCAGTACTTC. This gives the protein CASSLGGENQETQYF.

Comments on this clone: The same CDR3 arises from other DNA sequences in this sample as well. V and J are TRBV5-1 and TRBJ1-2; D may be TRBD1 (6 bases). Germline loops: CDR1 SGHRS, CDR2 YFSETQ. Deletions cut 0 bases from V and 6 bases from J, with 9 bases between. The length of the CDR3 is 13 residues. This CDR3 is CASSLGQGHGYTF. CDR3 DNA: TGCGCCAGCAGCTTGGGCCAGGGGCATGGCTACACCTTC.

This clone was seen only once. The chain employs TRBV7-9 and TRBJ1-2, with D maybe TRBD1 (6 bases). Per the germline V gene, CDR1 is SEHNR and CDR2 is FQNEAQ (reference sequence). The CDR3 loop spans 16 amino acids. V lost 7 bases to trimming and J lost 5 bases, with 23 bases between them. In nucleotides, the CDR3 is TGTGCCAGCACCAATCCCTCGGGGGCGACCGGGTATGGCTACACCTTC. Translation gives CASTNPSGATGYGYTF. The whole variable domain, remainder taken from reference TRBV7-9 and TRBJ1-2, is DTGVSQNPRHKITKRGQNVTFRCDPISEHNRLYWYRQTLGQGPEFLTYFQNEAQLEKSRLLSDRFSAERPKGSFSTLEIQRTEQGDSAMYLCASTNPSGATGYGYTFGSGTRLTVV.

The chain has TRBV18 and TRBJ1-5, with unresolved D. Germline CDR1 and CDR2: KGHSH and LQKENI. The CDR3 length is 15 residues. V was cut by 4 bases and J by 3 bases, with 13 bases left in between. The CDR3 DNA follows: TGTGCCAGCTCACTCCAGGAGGGCCCCAATCAGCCCCAGCATTTT. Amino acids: CASSLQEGPNQPQHF.

The CDR3 spells CASTQRVAGELFF. CDR3 DNA sequence: TGTGCCAGCACTCAAAGGGTGGCCGGGGAGCTGTTTTTT. The chain is built from TRBV6-5 and TRBJ2-2; no firm D call. CDR3 length: 13 residues. CDR1 is MNHEY and CDR2 is SVGAGI in the germline V gene. The V end lost 7 bases, the J end lost 6 bases, and 12 bases lay between the germline ends.

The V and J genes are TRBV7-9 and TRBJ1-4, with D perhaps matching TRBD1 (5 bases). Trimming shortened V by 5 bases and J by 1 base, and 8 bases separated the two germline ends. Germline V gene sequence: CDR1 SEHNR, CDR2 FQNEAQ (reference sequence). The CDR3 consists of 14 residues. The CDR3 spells CASSRGETNEKLFF. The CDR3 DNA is TGTGCCAGCAGCCGAGGGGAAACTAATGAAAAACTGTTTTTT. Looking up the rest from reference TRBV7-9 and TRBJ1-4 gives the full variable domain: DTGVSQNPRHKITKRGQNVTFRCDPISEHNRLYWYRQTLGQGPEFLTYFQNEAQLEKSRLLSDRFSAERPKGSFSTLEIQRTEQGDSAMYLCASSRGETNEKLFFGSGTQLSVL.

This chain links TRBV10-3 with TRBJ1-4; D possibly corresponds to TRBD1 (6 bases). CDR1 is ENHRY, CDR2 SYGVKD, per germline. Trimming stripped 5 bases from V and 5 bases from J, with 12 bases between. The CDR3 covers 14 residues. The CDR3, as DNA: TGTGCCATCAGTAAAGGGGGGATAAATGAAAAACTGTTTTTT. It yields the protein CAISKGGINEKLFF.

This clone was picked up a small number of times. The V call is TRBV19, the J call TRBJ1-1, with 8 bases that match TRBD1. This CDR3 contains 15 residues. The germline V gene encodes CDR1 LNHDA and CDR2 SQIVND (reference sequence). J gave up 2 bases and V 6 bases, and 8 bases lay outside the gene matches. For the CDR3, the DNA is TGTGCCAGTAGCCCTAGCCAGGGGGCCAACACTGAAGCTTTCTTT. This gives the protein CASSPSQGANTEAFF.

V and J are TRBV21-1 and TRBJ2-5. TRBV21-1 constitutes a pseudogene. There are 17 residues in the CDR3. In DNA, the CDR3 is TGTGCCAGCAGCAAATTCAGGCCGGGACCCCCTAAAGGGACCCAGTACTTC. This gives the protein CASSKFRPGPPKGTQYF.

The chain's CDR3 is CASSLRGQGAREQYF. The CDR3 DNA reads as TGCGCCAGCAGCTTGAGGGGACAGGGCGCTAGGGAGCAGTACTTC. V gene TRBV5-1 combines with J gene TRBJ2-7; 9 nucleotides align to TRBD1. CDR3 length equals 15 residues. CDR1 and CDR2 (germline): SGHRS, YFSETQ. After removal of 1 base from V and 7 bases from J, the junction contained 9 bases not matched to a gene.

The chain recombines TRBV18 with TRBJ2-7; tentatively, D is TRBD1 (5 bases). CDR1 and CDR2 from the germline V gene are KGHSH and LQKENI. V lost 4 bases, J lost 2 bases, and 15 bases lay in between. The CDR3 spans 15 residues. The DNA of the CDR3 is TGTGCCAGCTCACAAAAGGCTGGACATACCTACGAGCAGTACTTC. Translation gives CASSQKAGHTYEQYF.